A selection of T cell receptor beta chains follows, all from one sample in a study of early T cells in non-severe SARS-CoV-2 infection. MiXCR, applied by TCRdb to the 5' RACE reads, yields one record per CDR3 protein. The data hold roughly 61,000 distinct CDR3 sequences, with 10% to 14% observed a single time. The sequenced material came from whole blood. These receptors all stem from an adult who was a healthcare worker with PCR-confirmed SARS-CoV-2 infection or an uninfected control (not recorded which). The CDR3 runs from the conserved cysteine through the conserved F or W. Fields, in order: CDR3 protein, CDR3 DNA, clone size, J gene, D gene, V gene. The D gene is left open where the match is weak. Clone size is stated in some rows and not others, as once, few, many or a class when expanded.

CDR3: CSARVAGVIYEQYF
DNA: TGCAGTGCTAGAGTAGCGGGGGTCATCTACGAGCAGTACTTC
size: many
J: TRBJ2-7
D: TRBD2
V: TRBV20-1

CDR3: CASSPRTGIYEQYF
DNA: TGTGCCAGCAGCCCACGGACCGGGATCTACGAGCAGTACTTC
size: many
J: TRBJ2-7
D: .
V: TRBV7-9

CDR3: CSVEDREGSLQPQHF
DNA: TGCAGCGTTGAAGATAGAGAGGGTTCCCTCCAGCCCCAGCATTTT
size: many
J: TRBJ1-5
D: .
V: TRBV29-1

CDR3: CASSSTPYEQYF
DNA: TGTGCCAGCAGCTCGACCCCCTACGAGCAGTACTTC
size: .
J: TRBJ2-7
D: .
V: TRBV7-9

CDR3: CASSSAGEQFF
DNA: TGTGCCAGCAGTTCAGCGGGAGAGCAGTTCTTC
size: many
J: TRBJ2-1
D: TRBD2
V: TRBV6-6

CDR3: CASSRPPGQGNTGELFF
DNA: TGTGCCAGCAGCCGACCACCTGGACAGGGAAACACCGGGGAGCTGTTTTTT
size: many
J: TRBJ2-2
D: TRBD1
V: TRBV7-6

CDR3: CASSLNRRTYEQYF
DNA: TGTGCCAGCAGCTTAAACCGCCGGACTTACGAGCAGTACTTC
size: many
J: TRBJ2-7
D: .
V: TRBV7-8

CDR3: CASSRQGANEQYF
DNA: TGTGCCAGCAGCCGACAGGGGGCGAACGAGCAGTACTTC
size: many
J: TRBJ2-7
D: TRBD1
V: TRBV7-2

CDR3: CASRPDSNYGYTF
DNA: TGTGCCAGCAGGCCGGACAGTAACTATGGCTACACCTTC
size: many
J: TRBJ1-2
D: .
V: TRBV12-3/TRBV12-4

CDR3: CSGEISQETQYF
DNA: TGCAGCGGGGAGATCTCCCAAGAGACCCAGTACTTC
size: many
J: TRBJ2-5
D: .
V: TRBV29-1